These T cell receptor beta chains were read from a single sample in a study of blood T cell repertoires in COVID-19. Profiling relied on immunoSEQ multiplex PCR, and the TCRdb table lists in-frame clones only, not all of them. There are about 320,000 clones in the sample; around 88% occur only once, and about 1.6% lies in the top ten. The sample was peripheral blood. Receptor source: a woman aged 50 to 60 with acute or convalescent COVID-19. The CDR3 runs from the conserved cysteine through the conserved F or W. A D gene is named only where the DNA matches it firmly. Some rows have no size entry. The others give once, few or many, or a class for an expanded clone.

j_call d_call clone_size v_call cdr3_length cdr3_aa cdr3_nt
TRBJ2-7 TRBD2 NA TRBV15 16 CATSRDYGTKGYEQYF TGTGCCACCAGCAGAGATTATGGGACTAAGGGCTACGAGCAGTACTTC
TRBJ2-7 TRBD1 NA TRBV5-1 14 CASSLVGQVFEQYF TGCGCCAGCAGCTTGGTGGGACAGGTTTTCGAGCAGTACTTC
TRBJ2-3 NA NA TRBV9 13 CASSVVSTDTQYF TGTGCCAGCAGCGTAGTAAGCACAGATACGCAGTATTTT
TRBJ1-4 TRBD1 NA TRBV19 16 CASSTRYRGTNEKLFF TGTGCCAGTAGTACCCGATACAGGGGGACTAATGAAAAACTGTTTTTT
TRBJ2-7 NA NA TRBV9 11 CASSSTYEQYF TGTGCCAGCAGCTCCACCTACGAGCAGTACTTC
TRBJ2-2 TRBD1 once TRBV5-1 15 CASSSQGARSRELFF TGCGCCAGCAGCTCACAGGGGGCGAGGAGCCGGGAGCTGTTTTTT
TRBJ1-6 TRBD1 NA TRBV27 14 CASSIRTGDSPLHF TGTGCCAGCAGTATCCGGACAGGGGATTCACCCCTCCACTTT
TRBJ2-6 TRBD2 NA TRBV18 16 CASSPPGRAGANVLTF TGTGCCAGCTCACCACCGGGGAGGGCTGGGGCCAACGTCCTGACTTTC
TRBJ1-5 NA NA TRBV15 16 CATSRDYRLRNQPQHF TGTGCCACCAGCAGAGATTACAGGCTACGAAATCAGCCCCAGCATTTT
TRBJ2-1 TRBD1 NA TRBV19 15 CASSSRQGAGNEQFF TGTGCCAGTAGTTCCCGTCAGGGGGCGGGAAATGAGCAGTTCTTC
TRBJ2-5 TRBD2 NA TRBV6-2/TRBV6-3 15 CASSPGTSAQETQYF TGTGCCAGCAGCCCCGGGACTAGCGCCCAAGAGACCCAGTACTTC
TRBJ2-5 TRBD2 once TRBV6-5 15 CASSYAGGRGETQYF TGTGCCAGCAGTTATGCGGGAGGCCGGGGGGAGACCCAGTACTTC
TRBJ2-7 NA NA TRBV7-9 14 CASRPTGPTYEQYF TGTGCCAGCAGACCTACAGGGCCCACCTACGAGCAGTACTTC
TRBJ2-5 NA NA TRBV5-1 14 CASSAGSQQETQYF TGCGCCAGCAGCGCCGGGTCGCAACAAGAGACCCAGTACTTC
TRBJ2-7 TRBD1 NA TRBV28 15 CASSLQTGDSYEQYF TGTGCCAGCAGCCTACAGACAGGGGACTCCTACGAGCAGTACTTC
TRBJ2-7 NA NA TRBV20-1 12 CSASYRAYEQYF TGCAGTGCTAGTTACAGAGCCTACGAGCAGTACTTC
TRBJ2-5 TRBD1 few TRBV5-4 15 CASSLGGTGKETQYF TGTGCCAGCAGCTTGGGCGGGACAGGGAAAGAGACCCAGTACTTC
TRBJ2-1 TRBD2 NA TRBV20-1 13 CSASLTSGNEQFF TGCAGTGCTAGTCTCACTAGCGGGAATGAGCAGTTCTTC
TRBJ2-5 TRBD2 NA TRBV7-2 16 CASSLVASGSGETQYF TGTGCCAGCAGCTTAGTCGCTAGCGGGAGCGGGGAGACCCAGTACTTC
TRBJ1-1 NA NA TRBV3-1/TRBV3-2 12 CASSQGDGKAFF TGTGCCAGCAGCCAGGGAGACGGAAAAGCTTTCTTT